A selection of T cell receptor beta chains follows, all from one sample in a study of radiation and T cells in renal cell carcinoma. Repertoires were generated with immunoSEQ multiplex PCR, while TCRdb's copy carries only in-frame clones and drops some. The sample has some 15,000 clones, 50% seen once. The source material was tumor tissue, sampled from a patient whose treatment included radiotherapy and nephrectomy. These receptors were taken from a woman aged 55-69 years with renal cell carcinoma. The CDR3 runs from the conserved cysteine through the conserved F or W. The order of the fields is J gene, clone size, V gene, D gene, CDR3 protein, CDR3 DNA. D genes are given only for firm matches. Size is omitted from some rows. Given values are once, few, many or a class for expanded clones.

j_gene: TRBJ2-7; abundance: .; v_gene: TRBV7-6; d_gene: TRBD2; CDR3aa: CASSSLAGDHYEQYF; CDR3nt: TGTGCCAGCAGCTCACTAGCGGGGGACCACTACGAGCAGTACTTC
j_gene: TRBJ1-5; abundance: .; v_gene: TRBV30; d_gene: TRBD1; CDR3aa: CAWSSGTVINQPQHF; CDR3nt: TGTGCCTGGAGTTCCGGGACAGTAATTAATCAGCCCCAGCATTTT
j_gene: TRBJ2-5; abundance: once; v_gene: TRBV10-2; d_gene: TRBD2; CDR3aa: CASSARLAGQETQYF; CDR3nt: TGCGCCAGCAGTGCGCGACTAGCGGGACAAGAGACCCAGTACTTC
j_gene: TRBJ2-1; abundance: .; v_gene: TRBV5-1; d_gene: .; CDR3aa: CASSSGPVDEQFF; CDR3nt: TGCGCCAGCAGCTCCGGACCCGTCGATGAGCAGTTCTTC
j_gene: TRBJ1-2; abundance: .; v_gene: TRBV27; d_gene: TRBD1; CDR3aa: CASSRDRELYGYTF; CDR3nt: TGTGCCAGCTCCCGGGACAGGGAACTATATGGCTACACCTTC
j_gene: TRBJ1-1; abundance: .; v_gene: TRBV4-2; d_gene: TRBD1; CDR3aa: CASSQDPGTVPEAFF; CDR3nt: TGTGCCAGCAGCCAAGATCCTGGGACAGTCCCTGAAGCTTTCTTT
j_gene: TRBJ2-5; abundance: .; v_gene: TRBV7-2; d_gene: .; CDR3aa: CASSLVGEETQYF; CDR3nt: TGTGCCAGCAGCTTAGTTGGGGAGGAGACCCAGTACTTC
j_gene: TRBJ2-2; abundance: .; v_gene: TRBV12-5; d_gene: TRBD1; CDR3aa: CASGLINRGLGFPGELFF; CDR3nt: TGTGCTAGTGGTTTGATAAACAGGGGGCTTGGTTTCCCCGGGGAGCTGTTTTTT
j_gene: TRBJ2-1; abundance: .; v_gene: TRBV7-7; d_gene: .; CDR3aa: CASSLAQGRHNEQFF; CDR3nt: TGTGCTAGCAGCTTAGCCCAGGGCAGGCACAATGAGCAGTTCTTC
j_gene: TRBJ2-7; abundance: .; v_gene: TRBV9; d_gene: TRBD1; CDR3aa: CASSPASGQGFYEQYF; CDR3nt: TGTGCCAGCAGCCCCGCTTCCGGACAGGGGTTCTACGAGCAGTACTTC
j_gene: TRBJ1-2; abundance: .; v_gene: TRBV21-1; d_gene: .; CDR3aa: CASSKDRPRFAF; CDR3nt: TGTGCCAGCAGCAAAGACAGGCCCCGCTTTGCCTTC
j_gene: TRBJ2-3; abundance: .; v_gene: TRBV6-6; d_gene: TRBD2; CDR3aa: CASSYGLAGTTDTQYF; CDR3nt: TGTGCCAGCAGTTACGGACTAGCGGGGACCACAGATACGCAGTATTTT
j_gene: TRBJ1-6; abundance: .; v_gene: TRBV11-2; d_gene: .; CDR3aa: CASSVAGAPTLHF; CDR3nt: TGTGCCAGCAGTGTTGCAGGGGCCCCCACCCTCCACTTT
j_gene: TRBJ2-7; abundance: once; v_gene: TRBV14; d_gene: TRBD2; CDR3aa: CASSQGVLRGGTYEQYF; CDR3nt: TGTGCCAGCAGCCAAGGTGTATTACGGGGGGGAACCTACGAGCAGTACTTC
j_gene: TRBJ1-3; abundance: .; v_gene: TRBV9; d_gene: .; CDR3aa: CASSVVPTGLGNTIYF; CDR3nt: TGTGCCAGCAGCGTAGTCCCGACAGGACTTGGAAACACCATATATTTT
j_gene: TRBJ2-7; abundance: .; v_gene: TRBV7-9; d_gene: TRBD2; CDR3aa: CASSPPGRALEQYF; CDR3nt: TGTGCCAGCAGCCCCCCGGGGAGGGCGCTAGAGCAGTACTTC
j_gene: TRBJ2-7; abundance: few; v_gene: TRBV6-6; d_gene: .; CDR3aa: CASSPGLGASGEQYF; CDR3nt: TGTGCCAGCAGTCCCGGGCTGGGGGCGAGCGGTGAGCAGTACTTC
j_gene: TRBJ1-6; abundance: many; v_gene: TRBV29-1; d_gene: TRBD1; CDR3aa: CSARDSQNSPLHF; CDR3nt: TGCAGCGCCCGGGACAGCCAGAATTCACCCCTCCACTTT
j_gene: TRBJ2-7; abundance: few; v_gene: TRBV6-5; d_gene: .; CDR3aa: CASSASGYEQYF; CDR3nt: TGTGCCAGCAGTGCGTCGGGTTATGAGCAGTACTTC
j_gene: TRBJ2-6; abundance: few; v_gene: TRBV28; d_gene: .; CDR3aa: CASSRQSGANVLTF; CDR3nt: TGTGCCAGCAGTCGACAGTCTGGGGCCAACGTCCTGACTTTC
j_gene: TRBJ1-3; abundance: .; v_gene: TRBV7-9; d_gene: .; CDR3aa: CASSLDVSGNTIYF; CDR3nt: TGTGCCAGCAGCTTAGACGTCTCTGGAAACACCATATATTTT
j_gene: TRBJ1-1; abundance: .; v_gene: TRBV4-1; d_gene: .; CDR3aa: CASSQDPTGGTEAFF; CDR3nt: TGCGCCAGCAGCCAAGATCCAACGGGGGGTACTGAAGCTTTCTTT
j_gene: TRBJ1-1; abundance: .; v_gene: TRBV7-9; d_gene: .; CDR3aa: CASSPRGSSEAFF; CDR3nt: TGTGCCAGCAGCCCTAGGGGTTCGAGTGAAGCTTTCTTT
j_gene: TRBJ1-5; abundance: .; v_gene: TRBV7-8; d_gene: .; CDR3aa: CASSLQGAPDQPQHF; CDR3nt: TGTGCCAGCAGCCTACAGGGAGCCCCCGATCAGCCCCAGCATTTT
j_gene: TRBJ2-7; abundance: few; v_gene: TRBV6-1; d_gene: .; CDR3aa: CASRDGGTSYEQYF; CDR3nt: TGTGCCAGCCGCGACGGGGGAACCTCCTACGAGCAGTACTTC
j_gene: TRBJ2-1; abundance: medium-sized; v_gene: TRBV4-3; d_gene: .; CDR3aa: CASSLIWGNEQFF; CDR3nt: TGCGCCAGCAGTCTGATCTGGGGCAATGAGCAGTTCTTC
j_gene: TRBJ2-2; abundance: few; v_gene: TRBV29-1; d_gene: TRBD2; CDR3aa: CSVSLAGANTGELFF; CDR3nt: TGCAGCGTCAGCTTAGCGGGAGCGAACACCGGGGAGCTGTTTTTT
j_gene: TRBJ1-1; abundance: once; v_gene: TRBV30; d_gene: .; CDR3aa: CAWSRQVNTEAFF; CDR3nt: TGTGCCTGGAGCAGACAGGTGAACACTGAAGCTTTCTTT
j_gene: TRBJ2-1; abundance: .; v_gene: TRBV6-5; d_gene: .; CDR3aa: CASSYSGTPYYNEQFF; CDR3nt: TGTGCCAGCAGTTACAGCGGGACACCTTACTACAATGAGCAGTTCTTC
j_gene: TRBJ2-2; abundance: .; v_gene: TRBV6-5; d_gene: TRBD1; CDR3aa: CASRRTGPGELFF; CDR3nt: TGTGCCAGCAGACGGACAGGTCCCGGGGAGCTGTTTTTT
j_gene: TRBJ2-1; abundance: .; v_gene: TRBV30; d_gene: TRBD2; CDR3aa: CACTTGTSYYNEQFF; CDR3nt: TGTGCCTGTACTACAGGGACTAGCTACTACAATGAGCAGTTCTTC
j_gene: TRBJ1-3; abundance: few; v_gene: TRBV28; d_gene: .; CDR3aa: CASSAGRGTIYF; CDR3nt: TGTGCCAGCAGCGCAGGCCGCGGCACCATATATTTT
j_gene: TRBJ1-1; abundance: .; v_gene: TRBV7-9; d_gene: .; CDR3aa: CASSLGPPTEAFF; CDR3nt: TGTGCCAGCAGCTTAGGACCCCCCACTGAAGCTTTCTTT
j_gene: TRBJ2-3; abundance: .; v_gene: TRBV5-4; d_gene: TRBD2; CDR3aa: CASSVSGGYYTDTQYF; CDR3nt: TGTGCCAGCAGCGTCAGCGGGGGGTATTACACAGATACGCAGTATTTT
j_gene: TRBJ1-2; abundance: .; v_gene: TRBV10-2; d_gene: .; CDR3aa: CASSAGTGYGYTF; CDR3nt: TGCGCCAGCAGTGCGGGAACTGGGTATGGCTACACCTTC